One and the same sample provided the 4 T cell receptor beta chains below, sequenced in a study of CD8+CD57+ T cells in acquired aplastic anemia (dated by TCRdb to 2017 to 2018). TCRdb records Illumina HiSeq 2000 as the sequencer. Profiling of TCR beta VDJ combinations and CDR3 sequences used genomic DNA as the template. In TCRdb, the public reads were trimmed at Q25 with fastp and aligned with MiXCR, with productive beta chains retained. Entries are consolidated by CDR3 protein sequence, retaining the most common genes and DNA. The sample table shows around 200,000 distinct CDR3 sequences, and under 50% are seen once. Under 2% of the sample is held by the ten biggest clonotypes. Flow cytometry had shown CD8+CD57+ cell expansion in the patients selected for sequencing. The sequencing sample was made of sorted CD4+, CD8+, or CD8+CD57+ T cells (not recorded which) from PBMCs. The receptors derive from a human donor with aplastic anemia.

This clonotype was found many times. The chain joins TRBV12-3 or TRBV12-4 to TRBJ2-7; D call uncertain. The CDR3 is 15 residues long. Trimming shortened V by 0 bases and J by 0 bases, and 9 bases separated the two germline ends. The CDR3 region has the DNA TGTGCCAGCAGTTTAGCGTGGGCCCCCTCCTACGAGCAGTACTTC. Its translation is CASSLAWAPSYEQYF.

This clonotype was observed at least ten times. The chain employs TRBV20-1 and TRBJ1-5; D is perhaps TRBD1 (5 bases). The V and J ends lost 1 base and 5 bases respectively, with 15 bases between them. This CDR3 spans 15 amino acids. CDR1 and CDR2 (germline): DFQATT, SNEGSKA (reference sequence). CDR3 in amino acids: CSARVEGVGYQPQHF. Here the CDR3 DNA reads TGCAGTGCTAGAGTGGAAGGGGTGGGTTATCAGCCCCAGCATTTT.

A few counts support this clonotype. This chain connects TRBV29-1 to TRBJ1-2; tentatively, D is TRBD1 (6 bases). Germline loops: CDR1 SQVTM, CDR2 ANQGSEA. Trimming left V 5 bases short and J 8 bases short, with 15 bases between. This CDR3 contains 12 residues. The CDR3 sequence: CSVQNRALGYTF. DNA for the CDR3: TGCAGCGTTCAGAACAGGGCACTAGGCTACACCTTC.

This clonotype occurred many times. The J gene is TRBJ2-7, the V gene TRBV20-1; 7 nucleotides line up with TRBD1. The CDR3 contains 13 residues. V was pared by 2 bases and J by 1 base, with 2 bases of the junction left unmatched. In germline, CDR1 is DFQATT, CDR2 SNEGSKA (reference sequence). The CDR3 reads CSARRDRSYEQYF. CDR3 nucleotides: TGCAGTGCTAGAAGGGACAGATCCTACGAGCAGTACTTC.